The 26 T cell receptor beta chains presented below share a single source sample, sequenced in a study of cytomegalovirus exposure and HLA in healthy donors. Vbeta (60) and Jbeta (13) primers were used in the PCR. The method was immunoSEQ multiplex PCR; TCRdb's version includes in-frame clones alone and lacks a portion of them. Among about 130,000 clones listed, 55% to 75% were seen once. Input material: PBMCs. These receptors were taken from a man under 40 in good health and CMV-seropositive.

The V and J genes are TRBV5-8 and TRBJ1-4; tentatively, D is TRBD1 (5 bases). The CDR3 is made up of 14 amino acids. V dropped 0 bases and J dropped 6 bases, with 9 bases sitting between them. Germline-derived CDR1 and CDR2 are SGHTS and YDEGEE. For the CDR3, the DNA is TGTGCCAGCAGCTTGGGACAGCGGGATGAAAAACTGTTTTTT. This codes for CASSLGQRDEKLFF.

This sequence joins TRBV9 and TRBJ2-1; tentatively, D is TRBD1 (7 bases). This CDR3 is 15 amino acids long. With 5 bases removed from V and 1 base from J, the gap between germline ends came to 13 bases. Germline CDR1 reads SGDLS; CDR2 reads YYNGEE. CDR3 nucleotide sequence: TGTGCCAGCAGGGCCTCAGGGGGGTCCTACAATGAGCAGTTCTTC. Amino acids: CASRASGGSYNEQFF.

A few counts support this clone. This sequence joins TRBV2 and TRBJ2-7, with no clear D. Trimming stripped 6 bases from V and 6 bases from J, with 15 bases between. The V gene's germline CDR1 is SNHLY and CDR2 FYNNEI. The CDR3 loop spans 13 amino acids. The CDR3 nucleotides are TGTGCCAGCAGATTCTCCAGTGCCTCCGAGCAGTACTTC. Translation gives CASRFSSASEQYF.

The chain combines TRBV6-5 with TRBJ2-7, with a tentative D call TRBD2 (6 bases). The CDR3 runs to 13 residues. Looked up from germline, CDR1 is MNHEY and CDR2 is SVGAGI. With 0 bases removed from V and 6 bases from J, the gap between germline ends came to 9 bases. In nucleotides, the CDR3 is TGTGCCAGCAGTTACTCGGAGGGCCCCGAGCAGTACTTC. Translated: CASSYSEGPEQYF.

This chain joins TRBV9 and TRBJ2-5, with 10 bases matching TRBD1. This CDR3 is built from 13 residues. From germline, CDR1 is SGDLS and CDR2 YYNGEE. Trimming cost V 3 bases and J 5 bases; bases outside gene matches: 1. CDR3 loop: CASSADRGETQYF. CDR3 bases: TGTGCCAGCAGCGCGGACAGGGGGGAGACCCAGTACTTC.

The V gene is TRBV9, the J gene TRBJ2-1; 12 nucleotides agree with TRBD2. The CDR3 is 16 residues long. V was pared by 0 bases and J by 8 bases, with 6 bases of the junction left unmatched. From germline, CDR1 is SGDLS and CDR2 YYNGEE. The CDR3 loop is CASSVALAGGGDEQFF. In nucleotides, the CDR3 is TGTGCCAGCAGCGTAGCACTAGCGGGGGGAGGGGATGAGCAGTTCTTC.

This chain uses TRBV6-5 with TRBJ2-1; 10 nucleotides agree with TRBD2. J gave up 7 bases and V 6 bases, and 9 bases lay outside the gene matches. Germline-derived CDR1 and CDR2 are MNHEY and SVGAGI. The CDR3 is 15 amino acids. CDR3 nucleotide sequence: TGTGCCAGCAGCCAAAACCTACTAGCGGGGAATGAGCAGTTCTTC. Residues: CASSQNLLAGNEQFF.

This sequence joins TRBV4-1 and TRBJ2-1; 7 bases match TRBD1. CDR1 is MGHRA and CDR2 is YSYEKL in the germline V gene. The CDR3 runs to 16 residues. V lost 5 bases to trimming and J lost 3 bases; unmatched junction nucleotides: 10. CDR3 DNA sequence: TGCGCCAGCAGCGCACAGGGGCCCCTTTTCTACAATGAGCAGTTCTTC. Protein sequence: CASSAQGPLFYNEQFF.

This clone was seen just once. The chain uses TRBV6-6 and TRBJ2-5; 11 bases align to TRBD2. TRBJ2-7 matches the DNA end more closely, so the J call is doubtful. The CDR3 extends over 16 amino acids. Germline CDR1 reads MNHNY; CDR2 reads SVGAGI (reference sequence). CDR3 residues: CASSPGLAAHSYEQYF. DNA of the CDR3: TGTGCCAGCAGTCCGGGACTAGCGGCCCATTCCTACGAGCAGTACTTC.

V is TRBV19 and J is TRBJ2-1; 12 positions match TRBD1. Looked up from germline, CDR1 is LNHDA and CDR2 is SQIVND (reference sequence). The CDR3 loop spans 15 amino acids. V lost 6 bases and J lost 8; bases outside the gene matches: 8. CDR3 coding DNA: TGTGCCAGTAGGACGGGACAGGGGGCGTTCGATGAGCAGTTCTTC. Amino acid sequence: CASRTGQGAFDEQFF.

This chain uses TRBV7-3 with TRBJ1-5, with D perhaps TRBD1 (5 bases). V shed 5 bases and J shed 9 bases, with 11 bases lying between them. The CDR3 has 12 amino acids. From germline, CDR1 is SGHTA and CDR2 FQGTGA. The CDR3 DNA sequence: TGTGCCAGCAGCCCCCCCGGGGGGCCCCAGCATTTT. This gives the protein CASSPPGGPQHF.

The genes are TRBV4-1 and TRBJ1-5; D possibly corresponds to TRBD1 (6 bases). The germline V gene encodes CDR1 MGHRA and CDR2 YSYEKL. Trimming removed 2 bases from V and 5 bases from J, with 10 bases in between. This CDR3 comprises 14 residues. CDR3 protein: CASSQLSGDQPQHF. CDR3 sequence (DNA): TGCGCCAGCAGCCAACTTTCAGGGGATCAGCCCCAGCATTTT.

This clone has more than one count but fewer than ten. This chain links TRBV19 with TRBJ2-7, with a possible D match to TRBD2 (6 bases). The germline V gene has CDR1 LNHDA and CDR2 SQIVND (reference sequence). The CDR3 covers 13 residues. V was shortened by 3 bases and J by 6 bases, with 12 bases between the two germline ends. In nucleotides, the CDR3 is TGTGCCAGTAGTATGGGAGCGGGCGTCGAGCAGTACTTC. It codes for CASSMGAGVEQYF.

This chain connects TRBV7-2 to TRBJ2-2; TRBD2 agrees at 9 bases. V dropped 5 bases and J dropped 5; count of bases not matched to a gene: 9. The CDR3 consists of 16 residues. Germline CDR1 SGHTA, CDR2 FQGNSA. The chain's CDR3 is CASSARSGSGTGELFF. Here the CDR3 DNA reads TGTGCCAGCAGCGCCCGTAGCGGGAGCGGGACCGGGGAGCTGTTTTTT.

This rearrangement joins TRBV14 to TRBJ2-1; perhaps TRBD2 as D (5 bases). Germline lookup yields CDR1 SGHDN and CDR2 FVKESK. V lost 4 bases and J 0 bases, leaving 10 bases between the germline ends. The CDR3 consists of 15 residues. CDR3 sequence (DNA): TGTGCCAGCAGCCGAGGGAGTAGCTCCTACAATGAGCAGTTCTTC. Amino acid sequence: CASSRGSSSYNEQFF. Supplemented by reference TRBV14 and TRBJ2-1, the full variable domain reads EAGVTQFPSHSVIEKGQTVTLRCDPISGHDNLYWYRRVMGKEIKFLLHFVKESKQDESGMPNNRFLAERTGGTYSTLKVQPAELEDSGVYFCASSRGSSSYNEQFFGPGTRLTVL.

V and J are TRBV11-2 and TRBJ2-5; 8 bases agree with TRBD2. V lost 2 bases to trimming and J lost 5 bases; unmatched junction nucleotides: 19. The CDR3 extends over 19 amino acids. The germline CDR1 and CDR2 sequences are SGHAT and FQNNGV. The CDR3 here is CASSLSIAGSPPAGETQYF. CDR3 sequence (DNA): TGTGCCAGCAGCTTAAGCATAGCGGGGAGCCCACCCGCGGGGGAGACCCAGTACTTC.

The gene calls are TRBV7-3 and TRBJ2-7, with TRBD2 matching over 8 bases. V shed 1 base, J shed 13 bases, and the junction held 12 bases outside the gene matches. The CDR3 runs 14 residues. Germline V gene lookup returns CDR1 SGHTA and CDR2 FQGTGA. This CDR3 reads CASSLNRRAGVKYF. The CDR3 DNA sequence: TGTGCCAGCAGCTTAAACCGTCGAGCGGGAGTGAAATACTTC.

With respect to this clone: A junction end diverges from the germline sequence, so it may reflect a read error. The rearrangement joins TRBV7-2 to TRBJ1-6, with D possibly being TRBD1 (5 bases). CDR3 length: 15 residues. Germline-derived CDR1 and CDR2 are SGHTA and FQGNSA. The CDR3, as DNA: TGTGCCAGCAGCTTAGTACAGGATTATGATTCACCTCTCCACTTT. This sequence encodes CASSLVQDYDSPLHF.

This sequence joins TRBV10-3 and TRBJ2-3; possible D gene TRBD1, 5 bases. Germline V gives CDR1 ENHRY, CDR2 SYGVKD. This CDR3 contains 12 residues. Trimming removed 8 bases from V and 2 bases from J, with 8 bases in between. CDR3 coding DNA: TGTGCCATCGGGGCACACACAGATACGCAGTATTTT. Translation gives CAIGAHTDTQYF.

This clone was seen a single time. The CDR3 is CATSTYRRDSYEQYF. DNA for the CDR3: TGTGCCACCAGCACTTACCGCAGGGATTCCTACGAGCAGTACTTC. V gene TRBV15 combines with J gene TRBJ2-7, with D tentatively TRBD1 (5 bases). This CDR3 has 15 residues. The V and J ends lost 4 bases and 1 base respectively, with 14 bases between them. In germline, CDR1 is LNHNV, CDR2 YYDKDF (reference sequence).

The rearrangement joins TRBV5-1 to TRBJ2-5; D may be TRBD2 (5 bases). Trimming removed 3 bases at V and 2 bases at J, with 11 bases between. In germline, CDR1 is SGHRS, CDR2 YFSETQ. The CDR3 totals 14 residues. This CDR3 is CASSSVLAQETQYF. As DNA, the CDR3 is TGCGCCAGCAGCTCGGTCCTAGCTCAAGAGACCCAGTACTTC.

This clone was counted a few times. The CDR3 here is CASSVILAGYEQYF. CDR3 DNA: TGTGCCAGCAGTGTGATACTAGCGGGATACGAGCAGTACTTC. V is TRBV6-1 and J is TRBJ2-7; 10 bases map to TRBD2. The J segment lost 4 bases and the V segment lost 4 bases, leaving 4 bases of the junction unmatched. Germline values: CDR1 MNHNS, CDR2 SASEGT. The CDR3 extends over 14 amino acids.

DNA of the CDR3: TGTGCCAGCGACAGGCAATCAGAAGCTTTCTTT. Residues: CASDRQSEAFF. The rearrangement links TRBV6-5 to TRBJ1-1, with TRBD1 as a possible D gene (6 bases). The CDR3 is 11 residues long. V was clipped by 8 bases and J by 8 bases, with 12 bases between them. Germline V gene sequence: CDR1 MNHEY, CDR2 SVGAGI.

The gene calls are TRBV27 and TRBJ2-4, with TRBD2 matching over 7 bases. The germline V gene has CDR1 MNHEY and CDR2 SMNVEV (reference sequence). Trimming cost V 4 bases and J 5 bases; bases outside gene matches: 2. The CDR3 is 13 amino acids. The CDR3 protein is CASSWGGENIQYF. The CDR3 nucleotides are TGTGCCAGCAGTTGGGGGGGGGAAAACATTCAGTACTTC.

This clone was seen more than once but under ten times. J is TRBJ1-3 and V is TRBV4-3; 9 bases align to TRBD1. V lost 1 base, J lost 2 bases, and 3 bases stayed unmatched. The CDR3 extends over 16 amino acids. In germline, CDR1 is LGHNA, CDR2 YSLEER. This CDR3 is CASSQVGTGPGNTIYF. The DNA of the CDR3 is TGCGCCAGCAGCCAAGTGGGGACAGGGCCTGGAAACACCATATATTTT.

This chain links TRBV11-1 with TRBJ2-5; 9 nucleotides align to TRBD2. The CDR3 consists of 13 residues. The V and J ends lost 5 bases and 13 bases, in that order; junction bases with no gene match: 11. CDR1 and CDR2 from the germline V gene are SGHAT and FQDESV (reference sequence). The DNA for the CDR3 is TGTGCCAGCAGCCCCTCCGGCGGGAGGGCTCCGTACTTC. This translates into CASSPSGGRAPYF. Supplemented by reference TRBV11-1 and TRBJ2-5, the full variable domain reads EAEVAQSPRYKITEKSQAVAFWCDPISGHATLYWYRQILGQGPELLVQFQDESVVDDSQLPKDRFSAERLKGVDSTLKIQPAELGDSAMYLCASSPSGGRAPYFGPGTRLLVL.